Listed here are 28 T cell receptor beta chains from one sample, sequenced in a study of beta chain features in type 1 diabetes. Expressed TCRB transcripts got sequenced, as all isolated RNA was reverse transcribed. Some clones are missing from TCRdb's copy, which holds only in-frame ones; the method was immunoSEQ multiplex PCR. In the table there are 400,000 or so clones, over 9.5% of which are singletons. Their recognized antigens are unknown. Study-wide results and limits: In all four CD4+ subsets, TCRB CDR3 length was significantly, moderately reduced in type 1 diabetes.

Input material: naive CD4+ T cells from blood. The origin of the receptors is a woman between 18 and 29 years old with type 1 diabetes.

The chain uses TRBV6-6 and TRBJ2-3; TRBD2 matches at 8 bases. Per the germline V gene, CDR1 is MNHNY and CDR2 is SVGAGI (reference sequence). This CDR3 spans 16 amino acids. The junction had 12 bases not matched to a gene; V was cut back by 8 bases and J by 2 bases. The CDR3 sequence is CASGSGGGSLTDTQYF. The DNA for the CDR3 is TGTGCCAGCGGGAGTGGCGGGGGGTCCCTCACAGATACGCAGTATTTT.

There are a few counts of this clone. The CDR3 spells CAIGGAKNTEAFF. As DNA, the CDR3 is TGTGCCATCGGAGGGGCGAAGAACACTGAAGCTTTCTTT. V gene TRBV10-3 combines with J gene TRBJ1-1, with TRBD1 as a possible D gene (5 bases). The germline V gene has CDR1 ENHRY and CDR2 SYGVKD. This CDR3 has 13 residues. V shed 8 bases and J shed 1 base, with 11 bases lying between them.

With regard to this clone: Other DNA sequences of this sample code for an identical CDR3. The chain uses TRBV5-1 and TRBJ2-7, with 8 bases aligning to TRBD1. The germline CDR1 and CDR2 sequences are SGHRS and YFSETQ. V lost 4 bases and J lost 4; bases outside the gene matches: 4. CDR3 length: 13 residues. CDR3 protein: CASSPDRAYEQYF. As DNA, the CDR3 is TGCGCCAGCAGCCCGGACAGGGCGTACGAGCAGTACTTC.

This rearrangement joins TRBV5-6 to TRBJ2-7; 7 bases fit TRBD1. The CDR3 is 14 amino acids. J was trimmed by 9 bases and V by 0 bases; bases with no gene match: 9. Germline V CDR1 and CDR2: SGHDT, YYEEEE. CDR3 residues: CASSLDLRDRWQYF. The CDR3 coding sequence is TGTGCCAGCAGCTTGGACCTCCGGGACAGATGGCAGTACTTC.

The sample holds a few counts of this clone. The chain uses TRBV15 and TRBJ2-5; no clear D gene. The end of the DNA aligns better with TRBJ2-7, so the J call may be wrong. Per germline, CDR1 LNHNV and CDR2 YYDKDF (reference sequence). The CDR3 has 13 amino acids. CDR3 coding DNA: TGTGCCACCAGCAGAGAGTACGCCTACGAGCAGTACTTC. Its translation is CATSREYAYEQYF.

V gene TRBV7-2 combines with J gene TRBJ2-7, with TRBD1 matching over 11 bases. The junction had 4 bases not matched to a gene; V was cut back by 5 bases and J by 4 bases. The CDR3 length is 14 residues. Germline V gene lookup returns CDR1 SGHTA and CDR2 FQGNSA. This CDR3 is CASSPGQGAYEQYF. CDR3 nucleotides: TGTGCCAGCAGCCCTGGACAGGGGGCATACGAGCAGTACTTC.

This chain connects TRBV19 to TRBJ2-7; 8 bases fit TRBD2. V shed 4 bases, J shed 2 bases, and the junction held 4 bases outside the gene matches. The CDR3 spans 14 residues. Germline CDR1 is LNHDA and CDR2 is SQIVND (reference sequence). CDR3 region: CASSKKAGAYEQYF. In DNA form, the CDR3 reads TGTGCCAGTAGTAAAAAAGCGGGAGCCTACGAGCAGTACTTC.

This clone was detected only a few times. This chain connects TRBV27 to TRBJ2-5; TRBD2 might be the D (5 bases). Germline lookup yields CDR1 MNHEY and CDR2 SMNVEV (reference sequence). This CDR3 has 13 residues. The germline V and J ends were trimmed by 4 bases and 1 base, with 7 bases remaining between them. Here the CDR3 reads CASSYRGQETQYF. The CDR3 region has the DNA TGTGCCAGCAGTTACCGGGGCCAAGAGACCCAGTACTTC.

J is TRBJ1-6 and V is TRBV9; TRBD1 agrees at 9 bases. The ends lost 3 bases at V and 14 bases at J; junction bases unmatched: 12. This CDR3 has 15 residues. CDR1 is SGDLS, CDR2 YYNGEE, per germline. In nucleotides, the CDR3 is TGTGCCAGCAGCGGAACCGGGACAGGGACCCCGACCCTCCACTTT. It encodes CASSGTGTGTPTLHF.

V gene TRBV2 combines with J gene TRBJ2-5; D remains ambiguous. Germline-derived CDR1 and CDR2 are SNHLY and FYNNEI. The CDR3 runs to 11 residues. Trimming shortened V by 2 bases and J by 5 bases, and 3 bases separated the two germline ends. DNA for the CDR3: TGTGCCAGCAGTGAAAGCGAGACCCAGTACTTC. Translation: CASSESETQYF.

This clone was seen a handful of times. V gene TRBV5-4 combines with J gene TRBJ2-7; D is uncertain. CDR1 is SGHNT and CDR2 is YYREEE in the germline V gene (reference sequence). This CDR3 has 13 amino acids. V lost 2 bases and J lost 7, with 13 bases in between. CDR3 in amino acids: CASSFDSGYEQYF. DNA of the CDR3: TGTGCCAGCAGCTTCGATTCAGGATATGAGCAGTACTTC.

The V gene is TRBV7-9, the J gene TRBJ2-3; the D is unclear. Germline lookup yields CDR1 SEHNR and CDR2 FQNEAQ (reference sequence). V was pared by 5 bases and J by 1 base, with 16 bases between. The CDR3 covers 16 residues. The CDR3 region has the DNA TGTGCCAGCAGCCTAGGAGAAAGCAAAGGCACAGATACGCAGTATTTT. Encoded protein: CASSLGESKGTDTQYF.

The V call is TRBV18, the J call TRBJ2-7, with no clear D. The germline V gene has CDR1 KGHSH and CDR2 LQKENI. This CDR3 contains 12 residues. Trimming took 3 bases from V and 3 from J, leaving 6 bases between them. In DNA, the CDR3 is TGTGCCAGCTCACCGGGCCTCTACGAGCAGTACTTC. This encodes CASSPGLYEQYF.

This clone showed up just a few times. The gene calls are TRBV4-1 and TRBJ2-3; TRBD2 matches 14 bases. Trimming removed 1 base from V and 5 bases from J; junction bases left unmatched: 2. Germline V lookup: CDR1 MGHRA, CDR2 YSYEKL. The CDR3 is 16 residues long. This CDR3 is CASSQGTSGGIDTQYF. In nucleotides, the CDR3 is TGCGCCAGCAGCCAAGGGACTAGCGGGGGGATAGATACGCAGTATTTT.

The J gene is TRBJ2-1, the V gene TRBV30; possible D gene TRBD2, 5 bases. The CDR3 covers 14 residues. CDR1 and CDR2 (germline): GTSNPN, SVGIG (reference sequence). V lost 0 bases, J lost 7 bases, and 13 bases lay in between. CDR3 sequence reads: CAWSVFYGGNEQFF. CDR3 DNA: TGTGCCTGGAGTGTATTTTATGGAGGTAATGAGCAGTTCTTC. Filled out from reference TRBV30 and TRBJ2-1, the complete variable domain reads SQTIHQWPATLVQPVGSPLSLECTVEGTSNPNLYWYRQAAGRGLQLLFYSVGIGQISSEVPQNLSASRPQDRQFILSSKKLLLSDSGFYLCAWSVFYGGNEQFFGPGTRLTVL.

The CDR3 protein is CASSPDLGRVDIQYF. CDR3 sequence (DNA): TGTGCCAGCAGCCCTGATCTCGGGAGGGTCGACATTCAGTACTTC. V gene TRBV7-9 combines with J gene TRBJ2-4; 8 nucleotides match TRBD2. CDR1 and CDR2 (germline): SEHNR, FQNEAQ (reference sequence). The ends lost 5 bases at V and 8 bases at J; junction bases unmatched: 11. The CDR3 consists of 15 residues. Drawing the rest from reference TRBV7-9 and TRBJ2-4, the complete variable domain is DTGVSQNPRHKITKRGQNVTFRCDPISEHNRLYWYRQTLGQGPEFLTYFQNEAQLEKSRLLSDRFSAERPKGSFSTLEIQRTEQGDSAMYLCASSPDLGRVDIQYFGAGTRLSVL.

This sequence joins TRBV6-5 and TRBJ2-3; TRBD1 matches at 7 bases. This CDR3 spans 16 amino acids. V lost 4 bases to trimming and J lost 0 bases; unmatched junction nucleotides: 7. In germline, CDR1 is MNHEY, CDR2 SVGAGI. As DNA, the CDR3 is TGTGCCAGCAGTTCCCTAGCAGGGGGTAGCACAGATACGCAGTATTTT. The encoded protein is CASSSLAGGSTDTQYF.

This clone was found a few times. This chain uses TRBV21-1 with TRBJ2-7; TRBD2, the table's D call, lacks a check against the DNA. TRBV21-1 is flagged as a pseudogene. The CDR3 contains 14 residues. The CDR3 protein is CASSKGRRTHEQYF. The CDR3, as DNA: TGTGCCAGCAGCAAAGGGCGCAGGACTCACGAGCAGTACTTC.

This clone showed up just a few times. The CDR3 DNA follows: TGTGCCAGCAGTGACAGGGGGCGAGACGAGCAGTACTTC. Translated, it gives CASSDRGRDEQYF. The chain is built from TRBV6-5 and TRBJ2-7, with 10 bases lining up with TRBD1. The CDR3 spans 13 residues. With 5 bases clipped from V and 5 bases from J, the junction kept 3 bases outside the gene matches. Per the germline V gene, CDR1 is MNHEY and CDR2 is SVGAGI.

The rearrangement links TRBV28 to TRBJ2-1; 13 nucleotides match TRBD2. After removal of 7 bases from V and 7 bases from J, the junction contained 7 bases not matched to a gene. CDR3 length: 15 amino acids. Germline lookup yields CDR1 MDHEN and CDR2 SYDVKM. CDR3 sequence reads: CASTQLAGGPNEQFF. CDR3 sequence (DNA): TGTGCCAGCACTCAACTAGCGGGAGGGCCTAATGAGCAGTTCTTC.

This clone has only a few counts. V usage is TRBV5-1 and J usage is TRBJ2-7, with D possibly being TRBD1 (5 bases). V was shortened by 3 bases and J by 5 bases, with 9 bases between the two germline ends. The germline V gene encodes CDR1 SGHRS and CDR2 YFSETQ. The CDR3 is made up of 12 amino acids. The DNA of the CDR3 is TGCGCCAGCAGCTCAGGGTTTGACGAGCAGTACTTC. It yields the protein CASSSGFDEQYF.

This clone was seen only a few times. The V call is TRBV9, the J call TRBJ1-1; 7 positions agree with TRBD1. Per germline, CDR1 SGDLS and CDR2 YYNGEE. CDR3 size: 14 residues. The J segment lost 1 base and the V segment lost 3 bases, leaving 3 bases of the junction unmatched. CDR3 protein: CASSGDRANTEAFF. DNA for the CDR3: TGTGCCAGCAGCGGAGACAGGGCGAACACTGAAGCTTTCTTT.

Regarding this clone: Other DNA variants within this sample encode the same CDR3. V usage is TRBV7-2 and J usage is TRBJ2-1; no clear D gene. The germline CDR1 and CDR2 sequences are SGHTA and FQGNSA. V dropped 0 bases and J dropped 6 bases, with 3 bases sitting between them. This CDR3 region has 12 residues. The DNA of the CDR3 is TGTGCCAGCAGCTTAGCCCGCAATGAGCAGTTCTTC. Translated: CASSLARNEQFF.

This clone was counted between two and nine times. The chain is built from TRBV11-3 and TRBJ2-1; D remains ambiguous. Germline CDR1 SGHNT, CDR2 YENEEA. V was shortened by 2 bases and J by 4 bases, with 6 bases between the two germline ends. There are 13 residues in the CDR3. The CDR3 sequence: CASSLFEYNEQFF. The CDR3 region has the DNA TGTGCCAGCAGCTTATTCGAGTACAATGAGCAGTTCTTC.

About this clone: The sample holds other DNA sequences that translate to the same CDR3. The chain is built from TRBV19 and TRBJ1-5, with TRBD1 matching over 7 bases. Trimming removed 2 bases from V and 4 bases from J; junction bases left unmatched: 2. Germline V gene data show CDR1 as LNHDA and CDR2 as SQIVND (reference sequence). The CDR3 covers 14 residues. The CDR3 here is CASSISRGNQPQHF. The CDR3 nucleotides read TGTGCCAGTAGTATATCCAGGGGGAATCAGCCCCAGCATTTT.

The V gene is TRBV30, the J gene TRBJ2-7; TRBD2 matches at 8 bases. The ends lost 4 bases at V and 6 bases at J; junction bases unmatched: 8. The V gene's germline CDR1 is GTSNPN and CDR2 SVGIG (reference sequence). The CDR3 consists of 13 residues. CDR3 in amino acids: CAWTPPGGSEQYF. CDR3 DNA: TGTGCCTGGACCCCCCCGGGAGGGTCCGAGCAGTACTTC.

This clone was seen a handful of times. The chain is built from TRBV25-1 and TRBJ1-2, with 9 positions matching TRBD1. This CDR3 spans 16 amino acids. The ends lost 1 base at V and 7 bases at J; junction bases unmatched: 10. The V gene's germline CDR1 is MGHDK and CDR2 SYGVNS. CDR3 residues: CASSESKGQGKGGYTF. CDR3 sequence (DNA): TGTGCCAGCAGTGAATCAAAGGGACAGGGAAAGGGTGGCTACACCTTC.

This clone was detected a few times. The chain carries TRBV18 and TRBJ1-1, with D tentatively TRBD1 (6 bases). This CDR3 comprises 15 residues. Germline lookup yields CDR1 KGHSH and CDR2 LQKENI. The germline V and J ends were trimmed by 2 bases and 4 bases, with 14 bases remaining between them. The CDR3 loop is CASSPDWGGGTEAFF. CDR3 in DNA: TGTGCCAGCTCACCAGATTGGGGGGGCGGCACTGAAGCTTTCTTT.